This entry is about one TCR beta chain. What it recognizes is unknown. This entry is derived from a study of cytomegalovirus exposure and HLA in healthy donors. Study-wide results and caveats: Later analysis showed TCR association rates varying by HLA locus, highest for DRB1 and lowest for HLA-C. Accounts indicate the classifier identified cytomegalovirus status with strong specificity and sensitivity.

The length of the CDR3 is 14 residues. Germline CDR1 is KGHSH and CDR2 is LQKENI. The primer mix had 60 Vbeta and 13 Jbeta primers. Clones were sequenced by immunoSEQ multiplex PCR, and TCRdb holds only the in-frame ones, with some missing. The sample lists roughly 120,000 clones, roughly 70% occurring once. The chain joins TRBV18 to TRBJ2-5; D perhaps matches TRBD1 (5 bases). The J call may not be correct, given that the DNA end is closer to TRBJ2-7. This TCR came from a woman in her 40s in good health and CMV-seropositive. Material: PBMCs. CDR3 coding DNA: TGTGCCAGCTCACCATTAGGGGAAACCTACGAGCAGTACTTC. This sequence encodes CASSPLGETYEQYF.